The subject of this entry is one T cell receptor beta chain. Its antigen is currently unknown. Germline V gene sequence: CDR1 MDHEN, CDR2 SYDVKM. The ends were cut back, 2 bases at V and 5 bases at J, with 9 bases in the middle. The CDR3 length is 13 residues. This entry belongs to a study of T cell responses to AZD1222 COVID-19 vaccine. Whole-study results and caveats: Once two AZD1222 doses were given, Spike-specific TCR breadth and depth went up. Nearly half of unique spike-specific TCRs reportedly avoided B.1.351 and B.1.1.7 mutated regions. Mostly white British, mostly female donors; authors suggested clonal diversity may be underestimated. Seropositive at baseline were only a handful of AZD1222 recipients.

Method: immunoSEQ multiplex PCR; TCRdb's copy keeps in-frame clones and lacks some. The data hold fewer than 250,000 clones, with approximately 92% observed a single time. This chain joins TRBV28 and TRBJ1-1; D remains ambiguous. This sample comprised peripheral blood, obtained on day 0 of AZD1222 vaccination. This receptor was identified in an adult in good health. The CDR3 coding sequence is TGTGCCAGCAGTTTACCGGGCCGGACTGAAGCTTTCTTT. It yields the protein CASSLPGRTEAFF.